One T cell receptor beta chain is described in this entry. Here immunoSEQ multiplex PCR was the method, and the copy in TCRdb shows in-frame clones only, minus some. The sample consists of hundreds of thousands of clones, roughly 94% of them appearing once. These data come from a study of shared T cell receptors in the human thymus. CDR1 SGHTA and CDR2 FQGNSA come from the germline V gene. The trim removed 2 bases at V and 2 bases at J, leaving 4 bases unmatched. This CDR3 is 15 amino acids long. The sequencing sample was made of thymocytes. The sequence derives from a human donor. The rearrangement uses TRBV7-2 and TRBJ2-7, with 9 bases matching TRBD1. The CDR3 is CASSLIWTGAYEQYF. Written as DNA, the CDR3 is TGTGCCAGCAGCTTAATTTGGACAGGGGCCTACGAGCAGTACTTC.